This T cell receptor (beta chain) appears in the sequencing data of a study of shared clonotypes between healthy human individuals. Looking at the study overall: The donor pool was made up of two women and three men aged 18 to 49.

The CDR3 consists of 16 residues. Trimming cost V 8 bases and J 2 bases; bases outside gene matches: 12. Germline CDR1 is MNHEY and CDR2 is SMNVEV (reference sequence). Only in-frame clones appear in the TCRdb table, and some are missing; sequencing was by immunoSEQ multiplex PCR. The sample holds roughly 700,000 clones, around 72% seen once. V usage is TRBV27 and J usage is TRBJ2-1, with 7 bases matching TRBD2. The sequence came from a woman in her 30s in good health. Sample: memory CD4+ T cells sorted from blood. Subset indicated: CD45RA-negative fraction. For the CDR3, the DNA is TGTGCCAGCCACTCCGGATGGACTAGAGCCTACAATGAGCAGTTCTTC. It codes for CASHSGWTRAYNEQFF.